The text below deals with one TCR beta chain. These data originate in a study of blood T cell repertoires in COVID-19. This CDR3 is built from 14 residues. V lost 5 bases, J lost 1 base, and 12 bases lay in between. Germline V CDR1 and CDR2: SGHRS, YFSETQ. Produced via immunoSEQ multiplex PCR; TCRdb's table is partial and in-frame only. The sample carries more than 100,000 clones, 65% to 90% recorded once. Source material: peripheral blood. The V and J genes are TRBV5-1 and TRBJ1-1; D call uncertain. The TCR originated in a man older than 75 with acute or convalescent COVID-19. The CDR3 DNA reads TGCGCCAGCAGGGTTAACCAGGCGAACACTGAAGCTTTCTTT. Translating gives CASRVNQANTEAFF. The whole variable domain, filled in from reference TRBV5-1 and TRBJ1-1, reads KAGVTQTPRYLIKTRGQQVTLSCSPISGHRSVSWYQQTPGQGLQFLFEYFSETQRNKGNFPGRFSGRQFSNSRSEMNVSTLELGDSALYLCASRVNQANTEAFFGQGTRLTVV.